This T cell receptor beta chain came from a study of blood T cell repertoires in COVID-19. Study summary: Nucleic acid was either cDNA or gDNA, and it came from T cells, B-cell-depleted T cells, or PBMCs.

Patients in Seattle were enrolled during active infection, then followed longitudinally. In the authors' workflow: It was from reference gene primer amplification that nucleated cell counts were estimated. The assay was immunoSEQ multiplex PCR, and TCRdb's table has in-frame clones only and misses some. The V and J calls and clone size are taken from that table; D and trimming were inferred from the DNA. The sample lists about 320,000 clones; about nine tenths were seen once. The germline V gene encodes CDR1 SGHTS and CDR2 YDEGEE. The V end was cut by 2 bases, the J end by 0 bases, with 14 bases between. The CDR3 extends over 16 amino acids.

This TCR was recovered from a woman in her 30s with COVID-19, enrolled during active disease. Specimen: peripheral blood. The rearrangement links TRBV5-8 to TRBJ1-1; D perhaps matches TRBD1 (5 bases). This chain's CDR3 is CASSLRGGQMNTEAFF. DNA of the CDR3: TGTGCCAGCAGCTTACGGGGGGGTCAGATGAACACTGAAGCTTTCTTT.